Listed here is a single TCR beta chain. Sequencing was performed with immunoSEQ multiplex PCR; in TCRdb, only in-frame clones are kept and a portion is missing. This sample has roughly 29,000 clones, with under 80% found just once. Per germline, CDR1 MNHEY and CDR2 SMNVEV (reference sequence). The CDR3 runs 14 residues. V lost 7 bases and J 2 bases, leaving 12 bases between the germline ends. This sample was included in a study of STAT5B mutations in CD4+ large granular lymphocyte leukemia. This clonotype was obtained from a human donor in good health. The sequencing input was CD4+ T cells from blood buffy coats. V and J are TRBV27 and TRBJ2-1, with a weak D call TRBD1 (6 bases). The CDR3 sequence is CASIRTATYNEQFF. The CDR3 DNA reads TGTGCCAGCATTCGGACAGCGACCTACAATGAGCAGTTCTTC.